A selection of T cell receptor beta chains follows, all from one sample in a study of vaccination effects on CD4 cells after COVID-19. Antigen specificity for these receptors is unknown. Measured with immunoSEQ multiplex PCR; TCRdb has only the in-frame clones, and not every one. The table includes tens of thousands of clones, about 72% detected once. The sample here was CD4+ T cells from PBMCs cultured with a peptide pool, taken before COVID-19 vaccination. The origin of the receptors is a human donor who had a prior SARS-CoV-2 infection. CDR3s include the opening cysteine and the closing phenylalanine or tryptophan. A D gene is named only where the DNA matches it firmly. Expanded clones are given a class, and other clones once, few, many or no size at all.

-,TRBJ1-1,TRBV18,-,TGTGCCAGCTCGATTGAGGTCGGCACTGAAGCTTTCTTT,CASSIEVGTEAFF
-,TRBJ2-4,TRBV4-1,-,TGCGCCAGCAGCCTCCTCCTCGTGAACTTC,CASSLLLVNF
-,TRBJ1-2,TRBV9,-,TGTGCCAGCAGCTCAAACTCAGGGGCGAGTAACTATGGCTACACCTTC,CASSSNSGASNYGYTF
TRBD1,TRBJ1-2,TRBV3-1/TRBV3-2,few,TGTGCCAGCAGCTTACGGACAGGGGTGGGTGGCTACACCTTC,CASSLRTGVGGYTF
-,TRBJ2-2,TRBV4-3,-,TGCGCCACCAGCCGGGGAACCGGGGAGCTGTTTTTT,CATSRGTGELFF
TRBD1,TRBJ2-6,TRBV5-1,few,TGCGCCAGCAGCTTGGGGGGGACAGACGACACTGGGGCCAACGTCCTGACTTTC,CASSLGGTDDTGANVLTF
TRBD2,TRBJ2-7,TRBV7-2,-,TGTGCCAGCAGCTCTAGCGGGGTAGGGTACGAGCAGTACTTC,CASSSSGVGYEQYF
TRBD1,TRBJ1-1,TRBV2,-,TGTGCCAGCAGCGCAATAAACAGGGGGCAAGGAGCTTTCTTT,CASSAINRGQGAFF
-,TRBJ2-7,TRBV6-5,few,TGTGCCAGCAGTTGGGCCTACGAGCAGTACTTC,CASSWAYEQYF
-,TRBJ1-6,TRBV6-5,-,TGTGCCAGCAGGGATTGGTCAAATTCACCCCTCCACTTT,CASRDWSNSPLHF
-,TRBJ2-7,TRBV7-2,-,TGTGCCAGCAGCTTAAGGACTGGGGGGGCCGAACAGTACTTC,CASSLRTGGAEQYF
-,TRBJ2-7,TRBV6-6,once,TGTGCCAGCAGTCGGACAGCGGCGACTTCCTACGAGCAGTACTTC,CASSRTAATSYEQYF
-,TRBJ2-7,TRBV7-2,-,TGTGCCAGCAACCTGGACCCAGGGGTCAAGGAGCAGTACTTC,CASNLDPGVKEQYF
-,TRBJ1-3,TRBV15,-,TGTGCCACCAGCAGGACCCCGTCAAACACCATATATTTT,CATSRTPSNTIYF
TRBD2,TRBJ2-7,TRBV4-2,-,TGTGCCAGCAGCCAAGATACTGTAACTAGCGGGGTCTCCTACGAGCAGTACTTC,CASSQDTVTSGVSYEQYF
TRBD1,TRBJ1-4,TRBV9,-,TGTGCCAGCAGCCCCCGCTCTGTAGGGACAGGGCATGAAAAACTGTTTTTT,CASSPRSVGTGHEKLFF
-,TRBJ1-3,TRBV15,-,TGTGCCACCAGCAGAGGACGTGAATTTTACACCATATATTTT,CATSRGREFYTIYF
TRBD1,TRBJ2-2,TRBV7-8,-,TGTGCCAGCAGCTTACAGGGGGCACTCATCGGGGAGCTGTTTTTT,CASSLQGALIGELFF
-,TRBJ2-7,TRBV4-1,-,TGCGCCAGCAGCCGCCTCCCGGCGGGACGGTCCTACGAGCAGTACTTC,CASSRLPAGRSYEQYF
-,TRBJ1-5,TRBV5-5,-,TGTGCCAGCAGCTTGCACGGGGGAGGGCAGCCCCAGCATTTT,CASSLHGGGQPQHF
-,TRBJ2-3,TRBV9,-,TGTGCCAGCAGCGTAGCTCCCCGCCTCAACACAGATACGCAGTATTTT,CASSVAPRLNTDTQYF
TRBD1,TRBJ1-2,TRBV6-2/TRBV6-3,few,TGTGCCAGCAGTCCGACAGGGGGCTATGGCTACACCTTC,CASSPTGGYGYTF
TRBD2,TRBJ2-2,TRBV4-2,-,TGTGCCAGCAGCCGAATAGCGGGTGATGGGGTCCGGGAGCTGTTTTTT,CASSRIAGDGVRELFF
-,TRBJ2-7,TRBV18,-,TGTGCCAGCTCACAGCGCTACGAGCAGTACTTC,CASSQRYEQYF
-,TRBJ1-3,TRBV12-5,-,TGTGCTAGTGGTCGGGGAGGATCTGGAAACACCATATATTTT,CASGRGGSGNTIYF
TRBD1,TRBJ2-1,TRBV25-1,-,TGTGCCAGCAGTGTTTTACCGGGACAGACGTCGGATGAGCAGTTCTTC,CASSVLPGQTSDEQFF
-,TRBJ2-7,TRBV7-2,-,TGTGCCAGCAGACTGGACTGGAACTCCTACGAGCAGTACTTC,CASRLDWNSYEQYF
-,TRBJ2-3,TRBV18,-,TGTGCCAGCTCCCCAGTCGACCCGGGCACAGATACGCAGTATTTT,CASSPVDPGTDTQYF
-,TRBJ2-1,TRBV5-1,-,TGCGCCAGCAGCTTGGACCTCTCCTACAATGAGCAGTTCTTC,CASSLDLSYNEQFF
TRBD1,TRBJ1-2,TRBV30,-,TGTGCCTGGAGTGGGGGGACAGGTGGTGGCTACACCTTC,CAWSGGTGGGYTF
-,TRBJ1-6,TRBV6-5,-,TGTGCCAGCAGTTGGGGGGGGCGCGATAATTCACCCCTCCACTTT,CASSWGGRDNSPLHF
-,TRBJ2-1,TRBV19,few,TGTGCCAGTAGTGACCGCGGGGATGAGCAGTTCTTC,CASSDRGDEQFF
-,TRBJ2-7,TRBV7-9,-,TGTGCCAGCAGCTTAGGGCAGGCCTCCTACGAGCAGTACTTC,CASSLGQASYEQYF
-,TRBJ2-1,TRBV6-5,-,TGTGCCAGCAGCCCCTTCGGAGGTCTCTACAATGAGCAGTTCTTC,CASSPFGGLYNEQFF
-,TRBJ1-1,TRBV18,-,TGTGCCAGCTCACCAGACGCCACGAGAGGCACTGAAGCTTTCTTT,CASSPDATRGTEAFF
-,TRBJ1-1,TRBV5-4,-,TGTGCCAGCAGCCCGGGGACCCCCCAGAACACTGAAGCTTTCTTT,CASSPGTPQNTEAFF
TRBD2,TRBJ2-2,TRBV24-1,-,TGTGCCACCAGCGAGGGGGGACTAGCGGGAGGGCCCGGCACCGGGGAGCTGTTTTTT,CATSEGGLAGGPGTGELFF
TRBD2,TRBJ2-3,TRBV19,-,TGTGCCAGTAGTACTAGCGGAGCTACAGATACGCAGTATTTT,CASSTSGATDTQYF
-,TRBJ2-2,TRBV3-1/TRBV3-2,-,TGTGCCAGCAGCCCTCGGGACCTCACCGGGGAGCTGTTTTTT,CASSPRDLTGELFF
TRBD2,TRBJ2-2,TRBV19,few,TGTGCCAGTAGTATGACTAGCGGGAGAGCGAACACCGGGGAGCTGTTTTTT,CASSMTSGRANTGELFF
-,TRBJ2-7,TRBV21-1,-,TGTGCCAGCAGCAAAGAGAGCCGATGTTTAAGGACCGTGGACCCCATGCCCTACGAGCAGTACTTC,CASSKESRCLRTVDPMPYEQYF
-,TRBJ1-3,TRBV6-5,-,TGTGCCAGCTGCTCTGGAAACACCATATATTTT,CASCSGNTIYF
-,TRBJ2-2,TRBV7-8,few,TGTGCCAGCAGCGTACCGACAGCCCTTTATGGCACCGGGGAGCTGTTTTTT,CASSVPTALYGTGELFF
-,TRBJ2-3,TRBV5-1,few,TGCGCCAGCAGCCCCGGTGGGGGGCCCACCACAGATACGCAGTATTTT,CASSPGGGPTTDTQYF
-,TRBJ2-2,TRBV2,few,TGTGCCAGCAGGAGACTAGTTGGCGGGGAGCTGTTTTTT,CASRRLVGGELFF
TRBD2,TRBJ2-3,TRBV9,few,TGTGCCAGCAGCGAGGGGACTAGCGGTTACACAGATACGCAGTATTTT,CASSEGTSGYTDTQYF
TRBD2,TRBJ2-7,TRBV18,-,TGTGCCAGCTCACCGGGGGGGGGAATCTACGAGCAGTACTTC,CASSPGGGIYEQYF
-,TRBJ2-5,TRBV6-6,-,TGTGCCAGCAGCCAGGCGCTCGAGACCCAGTACTTC,CASSQALETQYF
-,TRBJ2-2,TRBV7-3,few,TGTGCCAGCAGCAAGGACATATACACCGGGGAGCTGTTTTTT,CASSKDIYTGELFF
-,TRBJ2-1,TRBV28,once,TGTGCCAGCACCTACTCTAGTGGATCCTACAATGAGCAGTTCTTC,CASTYSSGSYNEQFF
-,TRBJ1-1,TRBV3-1/TRBV3-2,-,TGTGCCAGCAGCCAAGACGGCCAGAGGGCGGCTTTCTTT,CASSQDGQRAAFF
TRBD2,TRBJ2-5,TRBV7-9,-,TGTGCCAGCAGCCTTCGGGGGGAAGAGACCCAGTACTTC,CASSLRGEETQYF
TRBD2,TRBJ2-1,TRBV7-8,-,TGTGCCAGCAGCCGTCGTTGGGGGGTAAGAGGGACTAGCGGAAACAATGAGCAGTTCTTC,CASSRRWGVRGTSGNNEQFF
TRBD1,TRBJ2-1,TRBV2,-,TGTGCCTCACAGGGGGCGCGATACAATGAGCAGTTCTTC,CASQGARYNEQFF
-,TRBJ2-5,TRBV5-1,-,TGCGCCAGCAGCCCGACAGGGAGGGGGAGTGAGACCCAGTACTTC,CASSPTGRGSETQYF
TRBD1,TRBJ1-2,TRBV6-5,few,TGTGCCAGCAGTTACTCGGACAGGCACTATGGCTACACCTTC,CASSYSDRHYGYTF
-,TRBJ2-2,TRBV11-3,-,TGTGCCAGCAGCCCGCGGGTCCCTTCCACCGGGGAGCTGTTTTTT,CASSPRVPSTGELFF
-,TRBJ1-2,TRBV7-8,-,TGTGCCAGCAGCCAAACCTGGCTACATGGATGGCTAGGCTATGGCTACACCTTC,CASSQTWLHGWLGYGYTF
-,TRBJ2-3,TRBV2,-,TGTGCCAGCAGTGAAGAAGTCACAGATACGCAGTATTTT,CASSEEVTDTQYF